This entry describes one T cell receptor beta chain. No antigen is known for it. Qualities for individual bases were not recorded, and no much larger clone is one base off. The data originate from a study of OX40 agonist ivuxolimab in advanced cancers. Regarding the research as a whole: Ivuxolimab, which targeted the costimulatory receptor OX40 (CD134), was an agonistic, fully human IgG2 monoclonal antibody. Three dose-escalation patients achieved partial responses, one with hepatocellular carcinoma and two with cutaneous melanoma. The monotherapy dose-escalation portion (N = 52 patients) of the phase I ivuxolimab trial is reported in the paper. Patients were allowed to have had prior anti-PD-1, anti-PD-L1 or anti-CTLA-4 therapy, and 40% of the dose-escalation patients had been treated with checkpoint inhibitors. Intravenous ivuxolimab was administered to patients every 2 weeks at six dose levels: 0.01, 0.1, 0.3, 1.5, 3 and 10 mg/kg. Peripheral TCRbeta sequencing was intended to test whether TCR sequence diversity was altered and clonal T-cell expansion was caused by ivuxolimab. Among the approximately 50 dose-escalation patients, around 19 had hepatocellular carcinoma, 15 or so melanoma, 9 renal cell carcinoma and 9 head and neck cancer. In the dose-escalation cohort, 75% to 85% of patients were male, and the mean age was 60 years with a range of roughly 20 to 85.

Genomic DNA was isolated from the sorted cells so that the TCRbeta CDR3 region could be sequenced. TCRbeta CDR3 regions were sequenced using the immunoSEQ Assay. Drawn from immuneACCESS, this table holds only the in-frame rearrangements with V and J called that TCRdb kept. Clones are partly lost; checked studies trace under half to an unresolved V gene and leave the rest unexplained. The sample includes about 62,000 clones, with around 83% observed a single time. The ten biggest clones cover 2.4% of the sample. CDR1 and CDR2 are read off the germline V gene (reference sequence) as LNHNV and YYDKDF. Deletion took 0 bases off V and 4 bases off J, with a span of 12 bases between the germline ends. The CDR3 goes from the cysteine to the phenylalanine over 16 residues. The only DNA kept is the CDR3, 48 bases in frame from the first base. Summary of the overall study and its limitations: Low levels of normalized T-cell clonal expansion were also shown by some nonresponding patients. In the 0.1-3.0 mg/kg groups, partial responders had among the lowest normalized peripheral clonal expansion, particularly in CD8+ T cells. At doses from 0.1 to 3.0 mg/kg, clonal expansion was seen in both CD4+ and CD8+ blood T cells between baseline and week 6. After ivuxolimab, expanded clones were on average more numerous among CD8+ T cells than among CD4+ T cells. Antigen specificity was not determined for the clonally expanded peripheral T cells.

The trial excluded patients who had a history of autoimmune disease or were on systemic immunosuppression. Peripheral blood for TCR sequencing was collected from all dose cohorts at baseline, on cycle 4 day 1, and on cycle 7 day 1. Samples came from an open-label, multicenter, first-in-human phase I dose-escalation trial of ivuxolimab. Adults with locally advanced or metastatic melanoma, renal cell carcinoma, hepatocellular carcinoma or head and neck squamous cell carcinoma were enrolled in the trial. Before TCR sequencing, CD4+ and CD8+ T cells were separately sorted from peripheral blood. Sample: CD4+ or CD8+ T cells sorted from blood, taken in a trial of the OX40 agonist ivuxolimab. The receptor was derived from an adult with an advanced solid tumor such as melanoma, head and neck, liver or kidney cancer. The rearranged segments are TRBV15 and TRBJ2-2; 5 matching bases give a weak D call of TRBD1. The CDR3 in this case is CATSRDRSGRTGELFF. In nucleotides, the sequence is TGTGCCACCAGCAGAGATCGTTCAGGGCGCACCGGGGAGCTGTTTTTT.